This T cell receptor beta chain was found in a study of OX40 agonist ivuxolimab in advanced cancers. About the study: All patients had ivuxolimab intravenously every 2 weeks at 0.01 to 10 mg/kg.

The germline CDR1 and CDR2 sequences are MNHEY and SMNVEV (reference sequence). This CDR3 is built from 13 residues. Trimming removed 10 bases from V and 2 bases from J, with 15 bases in between. Sequencing was performed with immunoSEQ multiplex PCR; in TCRdb, only in-frame clones are kept and a portion is missing. The sample holds about 96,000 clones, less than 95% seen once. The source material was CD4+ or CD8+ T cells sorted from blood, sampled in a trial of the OX40 agonist ivuxolimab. The TCR was taken from an adult with an advanced solid tumor such as melanoma, head and neck, liver or kidney cancer. The gene calls are TRBV27 and TRBJ2-7; D gene uncertain. The CDR3 nucleotides are TGTGCCACTAGAAAGACGGGCACCTACGAGCAGTACTTC. Its translation is CATRKTGTYEQYF.